This T cell receptor (beta chain) was sequenced for a study of blood T cell repertoires in COVID-19. Overall study context: Some COVID-19 samples were acute and others convalescent; all came from the United States, Italy and Spain.

TCRdb's table, derived via immunoSEQ multiplex PCR, lists solely in-frame clones and lacks some. The sample yields 110,000 or so clones, roughly 85% seen once. Germline V gives CDR1 SGHVS, CDR2 FNYEAQ. The CDR3 contains 18 residues. V dropped 1 base and J dropped 1 base, with 17 bases sitting between them. The sequence came from a woman aged 60-70 years with COVID-19, enrolled during active disease. V and J are TRBV7-6 and TRBJ2-4, with no clear D. The sequenced sample was peripheral blood. CDR3 sequence reads: CASSLGYRSTFAKNIQYF. The DNA for the CDR3 is TGTGCCAGCAGCTTAGGGTACCGGAGTACGTTCGCCAAAAACATTCAGTACTTC.